Described below is a single T cell receptor (beta chain) sequence and its context. The antigen this receptor binds is unknown. No base quality information exists; no much larger clone differs at one position. Sequencing of the TRB variable region was done with the immunoSEQ hsTCRB v3.0 assay at survey level resolution. TRB sequencing targeted a depth of roughly 40,000-55,000 T-cell genomes per sample. An Illumina MiSeq with a v3 150-cycle kit was used to sequence the pooled TRB libraries. Per the original workflow: Repertoire analysis was performed in R inside a reproducible Nextflow workflow that covered QC, data transformation and analysis. LymphoSeq2, an R package for exploring AIRR-Seq data, was used to implement the custom analyses. Four samples yielding fewer than 5000 total TRB sequences were excluded, leaving 150 to 200 analyzed HIV repertoires. Among the approximately 180 retained HIV repertoires, 59 were collected before ART initiation and 120 to 140 were collected after ART initiation. Repertoires were downsampled to 5000 TRB nucleotide sequences, with summary statistics averaged over 100 downsampling iterations. Only TRB sequences with CDR3 regions of at least seven amino acids were retained for analysis. A Shannon entropy-derived clonality score and the Gini coefficient were used to measure diversity. In the repertoire networks, any two of the top 5000 CDR3 amino acid sequences were linked whenever the two sequences differed by an edit distance of one. GLIPH2 predicted antigen specificity groups and MHC restriction for TRB CDR3 amino acid sequences. CDR3 amino acid sequences were matched against VDJdb and McPAS-TCR to flag known CMV, EBV, HIV or tissue antigen associations. Pre-ART, post-ART and control groups were compared with Wilcoxon signed-rank tests and Holm-Bonferroni correction. Drawn from immuneACCESS, this table holds only the in-frame rearrangements with V and J called that TCRdb kept. Clones are partly lost; checked studies trace under half to an unresolved V gene and leave the rest unexplained. V, J and clone size derive from that table, while D and trimming were established from the DNA sequence. The sample records around 25,000 clones, roughly 82% of which are singletons. About 5.5% of the sample belongs to the ten largest clones.

The sample belongs to a study of long-term antiretroviral therapy in people with HIV (dated by TCRdb to between 2020 and 2023). Study-wide context: The earliest samples were collected about a decade before the 2015 WHO recommendation for immediate ART, when ART was typically delayed until CD4 counts fell. The cohort contributed over 150 cryopreserved PBMC samples from 30 adults with confirmed HIV infection, collected serially over a mean of about six years (range 1-12). A retrospective serial study tested whether changes in peripheral blood TRB repertoire composition and diversity were associated with ART initiation and durable HIV suppression. No cross-contamination during QIAcube processing was seen in test extractions of a monoclonal T-cell line run alongside 25 to 35 polyclonal samples. Of the 30 to 35 participants with HIV, roughly 10 were female. Overall results and qualifications from the work: Narrower CDR3 length ranges were observed in HIV repertoires than in controls, and an antigen-experienced repertoire with only a slight naive shift after ART was suggested by the network structure. Because pre-ART samples had limited cell numbers, unsorted PBMC were profiled rather than sorted CD4+ and CD8+ T cells. Owing to limited PBMC availability, only the TCR beta chain was sequenced, without alpha chain pairing. The samples were dated from about 2004 to 2018, and the ART regimens that were used may be less effective than current ART regimens. No data were available on ART adherence, viral resistance or therapy changes, limiting inferences about post-ART repertoire changes. At every time point, the repertoire was dominated by expanded TRB clones first identified before ART initiation, although this dominance fluctuated and, in many PLHIV, declined after ART. ART initiation was associated with a significant increase in TRB diversity, but diversity stayed significantly below transplant donor controls even after long-term ART.

To be included, a participant needed at least one PBMC sample from before ART initiation plus at least two post-ART samples. Treatment was received in the United States of America by all participants with HIV. Cryopreserved samples of roughly 0.85-11 million PBMC were thawed and washed before DNA extraction. At the time of the earliest PBMC sample, participants with HIV were aged between roughly 20 and 60 years. PBMC samples were contributed by each participant from 1-4 timepoints before ART initiation and 2-8 timepoints after ART initiation, with a median of 7 samples. For every participant, serial HIV viral load, CD4+ T-cell count, ART history and demographic data were obtained. A Qiagen kit on a QIAcube was used to extract genomic DNA from unsorted PBMC, with samples processed in batches of 12. The germline V gene encodes CDR1 SGHDN and CDR2 FVKESK. V is shortened by 6 bases, J by 1 base, and the region joining them spans 21 bases. Including the terminal cysteine and phenylalanine, the CDR3 comprises 17 residues. Only the CDR3 portion is preserved as DNA: 51 bases, with reading frame beginning at the first base.

Here the sequenced sample was unsorted PBMCs, taken 1.1 years before starting antiretroviral therapy. In this chain, TRBV14 is recombined with TRBJ2-5, with TRBD1 perhaps the D gene, on 5 matching bases. This receptor was taken from a woman aged 25 to 39 with HIV. The CDR3 loop reads CASRIILGRGIQETQYF. The bases read TGTGCCAGCAGAATCATTCTGGGAAGGGGAATCCAAGAGACCCAGTACTTC.